This record covers a single T cell receptor beta chain. This specimen comes from a study of shared clonotypes between healthy human individuals. Only Caucasian adults living in Nashville, Tennessee served as donors. Method: immunoSEQ multiplex PCR; TCRdb's copy keeps in-frame clones and lacks some. The repertoire has 2 million to 2.5 million clones, over 85% of them found once; the top ten carry 0.39%. This receptor was obtained from a man aged 18 to 29 in good health. Some clones in this sample may be carry-over from other donors' samples. Sequences were obtained from naive CD4+ T cells from PBMCs. The sample's subset: CD45RA+ positively selected.

In DNA form, the CDR3 reads TGTGCCAGCAGTGCAGCGGGAGGGGACTACAATGAGCAGTTCTTC. It yields the protein CASSAAGGDYNEQFF. The chain uses TRBV9 and TRBJ2-1, with 10 bases aligning to TRBD2. V lost 5 bases, J lost 3 bases, and 5 bases stayed unmatched. Germline loops: CDR1 SGDLS, CDR2 YYNGEE. CDR3 length equals 15 residues. The whole variable domain, filled in from reference TRBV9 and TRBJ2-1, reads DSGVTQTPKHLITATGQRVTLRCSPRSGDLSVYWYQQSLDQGLQFLIQYYNGEERAKGNILERFSAQQFPDLHSELNLSSLELGDSALYFCASSAAGGDYNEQFFGPGTRLTVL.